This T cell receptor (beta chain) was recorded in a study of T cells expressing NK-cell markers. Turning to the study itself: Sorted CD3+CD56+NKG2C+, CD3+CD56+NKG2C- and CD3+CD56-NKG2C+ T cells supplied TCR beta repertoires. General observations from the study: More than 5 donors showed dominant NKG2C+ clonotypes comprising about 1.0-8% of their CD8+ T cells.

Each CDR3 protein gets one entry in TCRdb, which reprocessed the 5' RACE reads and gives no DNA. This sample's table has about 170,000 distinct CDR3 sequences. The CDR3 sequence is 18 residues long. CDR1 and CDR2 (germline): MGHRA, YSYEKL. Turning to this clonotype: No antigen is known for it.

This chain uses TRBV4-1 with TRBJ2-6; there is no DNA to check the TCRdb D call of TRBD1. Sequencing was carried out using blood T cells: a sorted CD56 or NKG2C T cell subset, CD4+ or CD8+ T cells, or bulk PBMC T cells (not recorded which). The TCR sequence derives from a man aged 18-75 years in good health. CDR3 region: CASSQAGTGVFGANVLTF.